This T cell receptor (beta chain) was identified in a study of blood T cell repertoires in COVID-19. Across the whole study: Both acute and convalescent COVID-19 samples were obtained from the United States, Italy and Spain. Sources were T cells, B-cell-depleted T cells, or PBMCs; the material itself was cDNA or gDNA.

The CDR3 consists of 17 residues. V was shortened by 1 base and J by 5 bases, with 20 bases between the two germline ends. CDR1 is SGHDN and CDR2 is FVKESK in the germline V gene. Under the authors' procedure: Estimated nucleated cell counts came from reference gene primer amplification. Libraries were prepared by immunoSEQ multiplex PCR; TCRdb keeps only in-frame clonotypes and omits some of them. V, J and clone size are those of that table, while D and trimming were read from the DNA. The data contain a few hundred thousand clones, over 70% of them singletons. V gene TRBV14 combines with J gene TRBJ2-5, with D possibly matching TRBD1 (5 bases). The specimen sequenced was peripheral blood. This receptor was taken from a woman aged 70-85 years with acute or convalescent COVID-19. Here the CDR3 reads CASSQGSLTVGLETQYF. The CDR3 DNA reads TGTGCCAGCAGCCAAGGGTCCCTGACAGTTGGCCTGGAGACCCAGTACTTC.